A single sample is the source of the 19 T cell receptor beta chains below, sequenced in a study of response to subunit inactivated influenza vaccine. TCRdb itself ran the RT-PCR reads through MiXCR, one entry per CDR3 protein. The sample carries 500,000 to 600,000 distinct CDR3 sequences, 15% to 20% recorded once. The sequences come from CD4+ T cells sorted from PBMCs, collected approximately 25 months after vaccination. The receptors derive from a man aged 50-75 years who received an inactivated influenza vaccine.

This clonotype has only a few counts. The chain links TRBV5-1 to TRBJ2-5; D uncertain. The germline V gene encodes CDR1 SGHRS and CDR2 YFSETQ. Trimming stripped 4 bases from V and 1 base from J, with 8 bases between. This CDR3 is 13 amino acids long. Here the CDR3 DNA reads TGCGCCAGCAGCGAAGGATTCCAAGAGACCCAGTACTTC. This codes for CASSEGFQETQYF.

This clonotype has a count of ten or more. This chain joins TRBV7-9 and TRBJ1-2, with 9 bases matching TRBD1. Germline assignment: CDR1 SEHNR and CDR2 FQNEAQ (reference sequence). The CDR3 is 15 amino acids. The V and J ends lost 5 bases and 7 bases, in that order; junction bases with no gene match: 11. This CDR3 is CASSPRTGASGGYTF. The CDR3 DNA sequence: TGTGCCAGCAGCCCAAGGACAGGGGCCAGTGGTGGCTACACCTTC.

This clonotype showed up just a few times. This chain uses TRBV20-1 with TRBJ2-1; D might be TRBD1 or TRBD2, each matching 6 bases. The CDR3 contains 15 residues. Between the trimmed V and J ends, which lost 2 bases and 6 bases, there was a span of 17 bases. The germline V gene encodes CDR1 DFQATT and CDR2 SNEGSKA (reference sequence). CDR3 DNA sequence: TGCAGTGCTAGATCGTTAAGGGGGAGGTTCAATGAGCAGTTCTTC. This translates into CSARSLRGRFNEQFF.

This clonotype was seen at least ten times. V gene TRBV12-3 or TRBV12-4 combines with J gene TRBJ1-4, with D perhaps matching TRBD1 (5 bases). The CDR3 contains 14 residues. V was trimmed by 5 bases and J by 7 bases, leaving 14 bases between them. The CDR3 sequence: CASSRGVIGEKLFF. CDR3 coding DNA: TGTGCCAGCAGTCGAGGGGTAATCGGTGAAAAACTGTTTTTT.

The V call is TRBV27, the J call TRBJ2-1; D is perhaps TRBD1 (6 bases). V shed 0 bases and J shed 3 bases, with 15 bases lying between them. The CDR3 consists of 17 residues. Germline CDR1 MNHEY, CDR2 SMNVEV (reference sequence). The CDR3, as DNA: TGTGCCAGCAGTTTATCATTTTTAGGGGGAGACTACAATGAGCAGTTCTTC. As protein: CASSLSFLGGDYNEQFF.

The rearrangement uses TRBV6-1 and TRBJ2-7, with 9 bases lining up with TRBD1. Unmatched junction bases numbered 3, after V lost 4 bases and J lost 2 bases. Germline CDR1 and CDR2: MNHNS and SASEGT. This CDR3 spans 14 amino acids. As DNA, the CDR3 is TGTGCCAGCAGTGCTCACAGGGGGCCCTACGAGCAGTACTTC. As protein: CASSAHRGPYEQYF.

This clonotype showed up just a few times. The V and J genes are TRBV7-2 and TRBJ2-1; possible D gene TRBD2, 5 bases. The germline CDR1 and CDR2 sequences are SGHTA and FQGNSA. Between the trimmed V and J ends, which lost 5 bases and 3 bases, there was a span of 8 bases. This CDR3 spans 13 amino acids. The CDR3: CASSPDYYNEQFF. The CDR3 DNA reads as TGTGCCAGCAGCCCAGACTACTACAATGAGCAGTTCTTC.

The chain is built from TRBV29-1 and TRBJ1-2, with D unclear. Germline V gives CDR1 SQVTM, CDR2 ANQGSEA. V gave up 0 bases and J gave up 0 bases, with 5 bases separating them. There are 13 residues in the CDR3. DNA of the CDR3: TGCAGCGTTGAAGACAGATCTAACTATGGCTACACCTTC. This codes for CSVEDRSNYGYTF. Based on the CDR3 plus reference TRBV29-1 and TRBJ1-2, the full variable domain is SAVISQKPSRDICQRGTSLTIQCQVDSQVTMMFWYRQQPGQSLTLIATANQGSEATYESGFVIDKFPISRPNLTFSTLTVSNMSPEDSSIYLCSVEDRSNYGYTFGSGTRLTVV.

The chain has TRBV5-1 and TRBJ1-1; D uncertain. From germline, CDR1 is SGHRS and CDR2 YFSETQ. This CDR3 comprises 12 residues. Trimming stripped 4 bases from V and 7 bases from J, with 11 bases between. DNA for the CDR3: TGCGCCAGCAGCGGCGGCGGGGATGAAGCTTTCTTT. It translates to CASSGGGDEAFF.

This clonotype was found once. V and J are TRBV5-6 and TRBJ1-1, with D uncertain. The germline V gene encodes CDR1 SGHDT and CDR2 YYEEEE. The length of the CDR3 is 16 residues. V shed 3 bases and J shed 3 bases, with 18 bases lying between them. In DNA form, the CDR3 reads TGTGCCAGCAGCTCCGGAGGTCGGGGTGCGGACACTGAAGCTTTCTTT. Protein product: CASSSGGRGADTEAFF.

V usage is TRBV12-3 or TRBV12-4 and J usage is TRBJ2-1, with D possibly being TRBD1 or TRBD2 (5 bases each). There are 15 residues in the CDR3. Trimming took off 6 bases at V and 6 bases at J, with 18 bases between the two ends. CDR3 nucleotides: TGTGCCAGCAGAAGGATCGGGGCCGCAGGCAATGAGCAGTTCTTC. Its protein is CASRRIGAAGNEQFF.

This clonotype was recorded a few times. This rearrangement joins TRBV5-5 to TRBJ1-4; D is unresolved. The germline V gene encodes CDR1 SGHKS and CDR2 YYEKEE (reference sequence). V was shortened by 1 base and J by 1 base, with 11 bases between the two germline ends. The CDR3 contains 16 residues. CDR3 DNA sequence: TGTGCCAGCAGCTTGTGGGCAGTGTTAACTAATGAAAAACTGTTTTTT. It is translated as CASSLWAVLTNEKLFF. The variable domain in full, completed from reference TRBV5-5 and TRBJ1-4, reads DAGVTQSPTHLIKTRGQQVTLRCSPISGHKSVSWYQQVLGQGPQFIFQYYEKEERGRGNFPDRFSARQFPNYSSELNVNALLLGDSALYLCASSLWAVLTNEKLFFGSGTQLSVL.

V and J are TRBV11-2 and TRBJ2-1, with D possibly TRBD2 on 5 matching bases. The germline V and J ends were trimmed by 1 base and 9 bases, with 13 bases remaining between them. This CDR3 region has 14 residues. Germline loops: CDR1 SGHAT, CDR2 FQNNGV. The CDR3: CASSLGGIGGEQFF. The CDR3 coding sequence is TGTGCCAGCAGCTTAGGGGGAATCGGAGGTGAGCAGTTCTTC.

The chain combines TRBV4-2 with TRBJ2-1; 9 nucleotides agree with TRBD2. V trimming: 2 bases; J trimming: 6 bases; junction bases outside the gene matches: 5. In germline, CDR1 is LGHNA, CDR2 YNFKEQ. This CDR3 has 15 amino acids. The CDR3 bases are TGTGCCAGCAGCCAATTTAGCGGGGGTCGCAATGAGCAGTTCTTC. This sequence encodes CASSQFSGGRNEQFF.

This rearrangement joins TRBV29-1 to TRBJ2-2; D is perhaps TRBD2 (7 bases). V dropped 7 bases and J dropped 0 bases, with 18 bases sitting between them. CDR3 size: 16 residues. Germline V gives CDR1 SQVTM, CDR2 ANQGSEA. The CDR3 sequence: CSARRGGATNTGELFF. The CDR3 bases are TGCAGCGCACGAAGAGGGGGGGCCACGAACACCGGGGAGCTGTTTTTT.

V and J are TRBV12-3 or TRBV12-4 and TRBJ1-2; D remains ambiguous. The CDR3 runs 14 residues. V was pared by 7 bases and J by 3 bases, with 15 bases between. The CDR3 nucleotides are TGTGCCAGCACCCTGGAGGGTAGTGACTATGGCTACACCTTC. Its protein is CASTLEGSDYGYTF.

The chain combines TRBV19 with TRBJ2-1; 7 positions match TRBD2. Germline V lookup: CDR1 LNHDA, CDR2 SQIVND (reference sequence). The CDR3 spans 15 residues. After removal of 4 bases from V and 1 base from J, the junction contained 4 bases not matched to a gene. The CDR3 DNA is TGTGCCAGTAGTACCCGGGGGGAATCCTACAATGAGCAGTTCTTC. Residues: CASSTRGESYNEQFF.

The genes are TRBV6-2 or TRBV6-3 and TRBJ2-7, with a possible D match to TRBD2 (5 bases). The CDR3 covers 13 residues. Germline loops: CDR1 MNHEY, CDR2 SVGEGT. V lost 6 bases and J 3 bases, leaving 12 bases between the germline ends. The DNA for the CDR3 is TGTGCCAGCAGCCGCCAACTAGACTACGAGCAGTACTTC. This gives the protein CASSRQLDYEQYF.

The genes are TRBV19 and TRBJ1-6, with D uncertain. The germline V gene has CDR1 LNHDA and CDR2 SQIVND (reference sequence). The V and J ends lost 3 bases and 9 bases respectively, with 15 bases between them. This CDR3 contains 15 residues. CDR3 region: CASSMGRNLGSPLHF. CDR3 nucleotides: TGTGCCAGTAGTATGGGTCGGAACCTAGGTTCACCCCTCCACTTT.